The entry that follows covers one T cell receptor beta chain sequence. The data were produced by immunoSEQ multiplex PCR, yet TCRdb's version contains in-frame clones alone and is incomplete. The repertoire holds about 280,000 clones, with approximately 85% as singletons. This sample was included in a study of blood T cell repertoires in COVID-19. About the study: The samples span acute and convalescent COVID-19 from the United States, Italy and Spain.

This clonotype was obtained from a man in his fifties or sixties with active or convalescent COVID-19. Input material: peripheral blood.

This chain's CDR3 is CASSFDRGLGETQYF. CDR3 bases: TGTGCCAGCAGCTTCGACAGGGGGCTGGGGGAGACCCAGTACTTC. The chain employs TRBV7-9 and TRBJ2-5; 10 positions agree with TRBD1. Per the germline V gene, CDR1 is SEHNR and CDR2 is FQNEAQ (reference sequence). This CDR3 has 15 amino acids. V trimming: 3 bases; J trimming: 5 bases; junction bases outside the gene matches: 6. The entire variable domain, with the rest obtained from reference TRBV7-9 and TRBJ2-5, is as follows: DTGVSQNPRHKITKRGQNVTFRCDPISEHNRLYWYRQTLGQGPEFLTYFQNEAQLEKSRLLSDRFSAERPKGSFSTLEIQRTEQGDSAMYLCASSFDRGLGETQYFGPGTRLLVL.